This TCR beta chain was profiled in a study of cytomegalovirus exposure and HLA in healthy donors. It was with 60 Vbeta and 13 Jbeta primers that the PCR ran. The assay was immunoSEQ multiplex PCR, and TCRdb's table has in-frame clones only and misses some. Among 85,000 to 100,000 clones listed, approximately 64% were seen once. This clone was counted only a few times. Its antigen is as yet unknown. Study results and limitations: Indistinguishable V segments such as TRBV6-2 and TRBV6-3 were excluded.

CDR1 KGHSH and CDR2 LQKENI come from the germline V gene. V was cut by 1 base and J by 6 bases, with 10 bases left in between. The CDR3 totals 14 residues. The sequence was collected from a man aged 60 to 75 in good health and CMV-seronegative. The sequenced sample consisted of PBMCs. This chain joins TRBV18 and TRBJ2-1, with D perhaps matching TRBD2 (5 bases). CDR3 sequence reads: CASSPRRAANEQFF. CDR3 DNA: TGTGCCAGCTCACCACGGCGGGCCGCCAATGAGCAGTTCTTC.